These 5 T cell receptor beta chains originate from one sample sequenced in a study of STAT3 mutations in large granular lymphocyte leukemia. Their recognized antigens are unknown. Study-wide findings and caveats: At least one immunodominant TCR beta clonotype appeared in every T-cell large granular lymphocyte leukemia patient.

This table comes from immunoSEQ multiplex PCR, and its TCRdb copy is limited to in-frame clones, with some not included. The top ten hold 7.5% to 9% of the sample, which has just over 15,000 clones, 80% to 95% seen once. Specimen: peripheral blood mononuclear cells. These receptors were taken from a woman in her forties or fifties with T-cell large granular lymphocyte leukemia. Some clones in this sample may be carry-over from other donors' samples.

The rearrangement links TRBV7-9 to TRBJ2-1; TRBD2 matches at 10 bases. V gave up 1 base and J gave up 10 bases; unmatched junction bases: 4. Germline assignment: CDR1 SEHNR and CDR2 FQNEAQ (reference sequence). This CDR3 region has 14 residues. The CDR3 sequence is CASSLGLAGDEQFF. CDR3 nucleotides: TGTGCCAGCAGCTTAGGGCTAGCGGGAGACGAGCAGTTCTTC.

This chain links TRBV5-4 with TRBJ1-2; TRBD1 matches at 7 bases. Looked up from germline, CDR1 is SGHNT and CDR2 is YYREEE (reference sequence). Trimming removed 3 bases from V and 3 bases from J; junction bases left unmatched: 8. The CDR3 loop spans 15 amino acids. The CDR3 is CASSSSGGLYYGYTF. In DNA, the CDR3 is TGTGCCAGCAGCTCCTCAGGGGGACTCTACTATGGCTACACCTTC.

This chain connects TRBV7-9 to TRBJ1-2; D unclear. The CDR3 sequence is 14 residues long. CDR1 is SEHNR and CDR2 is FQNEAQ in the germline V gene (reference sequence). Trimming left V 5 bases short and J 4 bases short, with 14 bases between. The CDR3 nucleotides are TGTGCCAGCAGCCCAGGTGGCAGTTCCTATGGCTACACCTTC. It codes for CASSPGGSSYGYTF.

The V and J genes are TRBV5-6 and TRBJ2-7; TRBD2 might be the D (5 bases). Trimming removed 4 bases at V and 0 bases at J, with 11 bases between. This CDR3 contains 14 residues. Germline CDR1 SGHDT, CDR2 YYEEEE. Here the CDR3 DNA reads TGTGCCAGCAGCAGGACTTGGAGCTCCTACGAGCAGTACTTC. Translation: CASSRTWSSYEQYF.

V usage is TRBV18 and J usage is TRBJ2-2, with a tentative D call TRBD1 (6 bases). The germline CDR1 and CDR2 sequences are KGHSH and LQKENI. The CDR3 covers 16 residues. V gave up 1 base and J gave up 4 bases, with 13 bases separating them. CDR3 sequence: CASSPRSQGPTGELFF. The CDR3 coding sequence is TGTGCCAGCTCACCACGGTCGCAGGGGCCCACCGGGGAGCTGTTTTTT.